This is a list of T cell receptor beta chains from one sample in a study of T cell repertoires in ileal Crohn's disease. This table comes from immunoSEQ multiplex PCR, and its TCRdb copy is limited to in-frame clones, with some not included. Among roughly 1,400 clones, approximately 80% were seen once, and the ten largest hold about 13%. The source material was ileal tissue. The receptors were gathered from an adult with Crohn's disease. Each CDR3 is given with its conserved first and last residue. A D gene is named only where the DNA matches it firmly. Only some rows state a clone size, as once, few, many or a class for expanded clones.

j_call,v_call,clone_size,d_call,cdr3_aa,cdr3_nt
TRBJ1-2,TRBV28,.,.,CATGGTGYTF,TGTGCTACTGGAGGGACCGGCTACACCTTC
TRBJ2-3,TRBV18,few,.,CASSDGTQYF,TGTGCCAGCTCGGATGGTACGCAGTATTTT
TRBJ2-5,TRBV5-6,once,TRBD1,CASSRPGTGIGGTQYF,TGTGCCAGCAGCCGTCCCGGGACAGGGATTGGCGGTACCCAGTACTTC
TRBJ2-5,TRBV13,once,.,CASSSRDKIQETQYF,TGTGCCAGCAGCTCCCGGGACAAGATCCAAGAGACCCAGTACTTC
TRBJ2-3,TRBV4-2,.,.,CASSQEQSLGVTDTQYF,TGTGCCAGCAGCCAGGAACAAAGCCTCGGGGTCACAGATACGCAGTATTTT
TRBJ2-3,TRBV6-4,.,TRBD2,CASSEAGEATDTQYF,TGTGCCAGCAGTGAAGCGGGGGAGGCCACAGATACGCAGTATTTT
TRBJ1-1,TRBV7-2,.,.,CASSPGSWNTEAFF,TGTGCCAGCAGCCCCGGTTCCTGGAACACTGAAGCTTTCTTT
TRBJ2-1,TRBV27,.,TRBD1,CASSLRTGVPYNEQFF,TGTGCCAGCAGTTTACGGACAGGGGTCCCCTACAATGAGCAGTTCTTC
TRBJ1-2,TRBV6-1,.,.,CASSPLLGGYTF,TGTGCCAGCAGTCCCCTTCTCGGTGGCTACACCTTC
TRBJ1-2,TRBV5-1,few,.,CASSNLEDYGYTF,TGCGCCAGCAGCAACCTAGAGGACTATGGCTACACCTTC
TRBJ2-2,TRBV27,.,.,CASKDGPNTGELFF,TGTGCCAGCAAAGATGGCCCTAACACCGGGGAGCTGTTTTTT
TRBJ1-1,TRBV27,.,.,CASSLISPGAGGGTEAFF,TGTGCCAGCAGTTTGATATCCCCAGGGGCGGGAGGTGGTACTGAAGCTTTCTTT
TRBJ1-2,TRBV29-1,.,TRBD1,CSVDDTQGTGGYTF,TGCAGCGTTGATGACACACAGGGGACTGGTGGCTACACCTTC
TRBJ2-5,TRBV19,.,TRBD1,CASSSTGLGKTQYF,TGTGCCAGTAGTTCGACAGGGTTGGGGAAGACCCAGTACTTC
TRBJ2-7,TRBV7-2,.,.,CASSLAGQYSYEQYF,TGTGCCAGCAGCTTAGCCGGACAGTATTCCTACGAGCAGTACTTC
TRBJ1-5,TRBV28,few,TRBD1,CASRIYGQGRQHF,TGTGCCAGCAGGATCTATGGACAGGGGCGCCAGCATTTT
TRBJ2-3,TRBV9,few,TRBD1,CASSPTTGLSPDTQYF,TGTGCCAGCAGCCCCACGACAGGGCTAAGTCCTGATACGCAGTATTTT
TRBJ2-5,TRBV7-9,few,TRBD2,CASSWIPTSGEETQYF,TGTGCCAGCAGCTGGATTCCGACTAGCGGGGAAGAGACCCAGTACTTC
TRBJ2-5,TRBV5-6,.,.,CASSSRGLQETQYF,TGTGCCAGCAGCTCCCGCGGGTTACAAGAGACCCAGTACTTC
TRBJ2-3,TRBV9,.,.,CASSPTTGLSPDTQYF,TGTGCCAGCAGCCCCACGACGGGGCTAAGTCCTGATACGCAGTATTTT
TRBJ1-2,TRBV7-9,.,.,CASSLRGLGGGYTF,TGTGCCAGCAGCTTGCGGGGTTTGGGTGGGGGCTACACCTTC
TRBJ1-1,TRBV5-1,.,TRBD1,CASSSGTGPEAFF,TGCGCCAGCAGCTCCGGGACAGGGCCTGAAGCTTTCTTT
TRBJ2-1,TRBV5-5,.,.,CASSPRERAYNEQFF,TGTGCCAGCAGCCCTCGGGAGCGGGCCTACAATGAGCAGTTCTTC
TRBJ1-2,TRBV29-1,.,.,CSVEVGGAKRYTF,TGCAGCGTTGAAGTGGGGGGCGCGAAGCGCTACACCTTC
TRBJ2-5,TRBV9,.,.,CASSVGWGSWETQYF,TGTGCCAGCAGCGTAGGGTGGGGCTCGTGGGAGACCCAGTACTTC
TRBJ2-3,TRBV5-6,large,TRBD2,CASSWQRGAQGDTQYF,TGTGCCAGCAGTTGGCAGCGGGGGGCCCAAGGAGATACGCAGTATTTT
TRBJ1-6,TRBV4-1,.,TRBD1,CASKRTGTDSPLHF,TGCGCCAGCAAAAGGACAGGGACCGATTCACCCCTCCACTTT
TRBJ1-1,TRBV5-1,.,.,CASSSVVNTEAFF,TGCGCCAGCAGCTCCGTGGTGAACACTGAAGCTTTCTTT
TRBJ1-5,TRBV27,.,.,CASSLSQGVGQPQHF,TGTGCCAGCAGTTTATCTCAGGGAGTAGGCCAGCCCCAGCATTTT
TRBJ2-2,TRBV21-1,.,.,CASSKVGKLSANTGELFF,TGTGCCAGCAGCAAAGTGGGGAAACTTTCCGCGAACACCGGGGAGCTGTTTTTT
TRBJ2-7,TRBV4-1,.,.,CASNSGLSDEQYF,TGCGCCAGCAACTCCGGACTCTCTGACGAGCAGTACTTC
TRBJ2-1,TRBV11-1,few,TRBD2,CASSLGLRSGGPSEQFF,TGTGCCAGCAGCTTAGGTCTGAGGAGCGGGGGGCCCAGTGAGCAGTTCTTC
TRBJ2-2,TRBV6-4,once,.,CASSEGNTGELFF,TGTGCCAGCAGTGAAGGGAACACCGGGGAGCTGTTTTTT
TRBJ1-2,TRBV7-9,.,.,CASSLRGLGGGYTF,TGTGCCAGCAGCTTGCGGGGTTTGGGGGGGGGCTACACCTTC
TRBJ1-4,TRBV7-6,.,.,CASSLPKVGTANEKLFF,TGTGCCAGCAGCTTACCAAAGGTGGGGACGGCTAATGAAAAACTGTTTTTT
TRBJ2-3,TRBV28,large,TRBD2,CASPPTSGGGTDTQYF,TGTGCCAGCCCACCAACTAGCGGGGGGGGCACAGATACGCAGTATTTT
TRBJ1-2,TRBV5-5,.,.,CASSLAGVPHNYGYTF,TGTGCCAGCAGCTTGGCCGGGGTCCCTCATAACTATGGCTACACCTTC
TRBJ2-1,TRBV10-3,.,TRBD2,CAITPTGTSLANEQFF,TGTGCCATCACCCCCACCGGGACTAGCTTGGCCAATGAGCAGTTCTTC
TRBJ2-7,TRBV5-4,.,TRBD1,CATSETGQGLYEQYF,TGTGCCACCTCAGAGACGGGACAGGGGCTTTACGAGCAGTACTTC
TRBJ1-2,TRBV14,.,.,CASSQEGRGASGYTF,TGTGCCAGCAGCCAAGAAGGACGGGGGGCGAGTGGCTACACCTTC
TRBJ1-3,TRBV30,once,.,CAWSVSGRAGNTIYF,TGTGCCTGGAGTGTATCAGGGAGGGCCGGAAACACCATATATTTT
TRBJ1-1,TRBV7-8,.,.,CASSFSRGSPQAFF,TGTGCCAGCAGCTTTTCGAGGGGGAGCCCCCAAGCTTTCTTT
TRBJ2-1,TRBV4-2,.,TRBD2,CASSQDGTSGGNEQFF,TGTGCCAGCAGCCAAGATGGGACTAGCGGGGGCAATGAGCAGTTCTTC
TRBJ2-3,TRBV7-2,.,.,CASSSLRLPLSRTDTQYF,TGTGCCAGCAGCTCTCTTCGGCTCCCCCTTTCACGCACAGATACGCAGTATTTT
TRBJ2-7,TRBV7-9,.,TRBD1,CASSLTGGFYEQYF,TGTGCCAGCAGCTTGACAGGGGGCTTTTACGAGCAGTACTTC
TRBJ1-1,TRBV5-5,.,TRBD1,CASSWVTGGAEAFF,TGTGCCAGCAGCTGGGTGACAGGGGGGGCTGAAGCTTTCTTT
TRBJ2-3,TRBV7-9,.,TRBD1,CASSPTGGRTDTQYF,TGTGCCAGCAGCCCGACAGGGGGCCGAACAGATACGCAGTATTTT
TRBJ2-7,TRBV5-1,once,TRBD2,CASSLAGALAGDYEQYF,TGCGCCAGCAGCTTGGCCGGGGCACTAGCGGGGGACTACGAGCAGTACTTC